Listed here are 15 T cell receptor beta chains from one sample, sequenced in a study of response to subunit inactivated influenza vaccine. TCRdb independently ran MiXCR on the RT-PCR reads; one entry per CDR3 protein. Seen here are 610,000 or so distinct CDR3 sequences, 11% to 15% observed once, and the top ten hold 11%. Sample: PBMCs from blood, taken about 13 days after vaccination. The receptors stem from a man aged 50 to 59 who received an inactivated influenza vaccine.

This clonotype was seen a few times. The V gene is TRBV5-1, the J gene TRBJ2-7, with D possibly matching TRBD2 (5 bases). The CDR3 has 14 amino acids. V gave up 2 bases and J gave up 4 bases, with 13 bases separating them. Germline V gives CDR1 SGHRS, CDR2 YFSETQ. For the CDR3, the DNA is TGCGCCAGCAGCTTTTTTACCGAGGGTTACGAGCAGTACTTC. This sequence encodes CASSFFTEGYEQYF.

This clonotype occurred a few times. V gene TRBV7-2 combines with J gene TRBJ2-3; TRBD2 agrees at 7 bases. This CDR3 comprises 12 residues. Germline loops: CDR1 SGHTA, CDR2 FQGNSA. Unmatched junction bases numbered 5, after V lost 5 bases and J lost 9 bases. In nucleotides, the CDR3 is TGTGCCAGCAGCAATCTAGCGGAGACGCAGTATTTT. The encoded protein is CASSNLAETQYF.

This clonotype showed up many times. One end of the junction does not line up with germline, which may come from a read error. This chain uses TRBV5-1 with TRBJ2-3, with a possible D match to TRBD2 (6 bases). CDR1 SGHRS and CDR2 YFSETQ come from the germline V gene. The CDR3 sequence is 15 residues long. The CDR3 here is CASSLLGTSTDTQYF. CDR3 DNA: TGTGCCAGCAGCTTGTTGGGGACTAGCACAGATACGCAGTATTTT.

This clonotype was observed a handful of times. V is TRBV6-2 or TRBV6-3 and J is TRBJ2-7; TRBD1 matches 9 bases. The V segment lost 7 bases and the J segment 4 bases; nucleotides outside the gene matches: 5. Germline V gene lookup returns CDR1 MNHEY and CDR2 SVGEGT. The CDR3 runs to 13 residues. The chain's CDR3 is CASIPGQGYEQYF. CDR3 nucleotide sequence: TGTGCCAGCATCCCGGGACAGGGTTACGAGCAGTACTTC.

Only a few counts were recorded for this clonotype. The chain recombines TRBV11-2 with TRBJ2-5; a weak D match, TRBD1 (5 bases). The CDR3 is made up of 14 amino acids. Germline V gene data show CDR1 as SGHAT and CDR2 as FQNNGV. The V and J ends lost 3 bases and 5 bases respectively, with 13 bases between them. The CDR3 DNA reads as TGTGCCAGCAGCTTTGGGGCCCAATGGGAGACCCAGTACTTC. Its translation: CASSFGAQWETQYF.

The chain has TRBV9 and TRBJ2-3; D could derive from TRBD1 or TRBD2 (5 bases each). CDR1 and CDR2 from the germline V gene are SGDLS and YYNGEE. This CDR3 spans 14 amino acids. The V end lost 2 bases, the J end lost 4 bases, and 11 bases lay between the germline ends. CDR3 bases: TGTGCCAGCAGCGTCCCCGGGACCGCAGATACGCAGTATTTT. This sequence encodes CASSVPGTADTQYF.

This clonotype was seen repeatedly, ten times or more. V gene TRBV29-1 combines with J gene TRBJ2-1; 10 bases are shared with TRBD1. Trimming removed 4 bases from V and 7 bases from J; junction bases left unmatched: 10. The CDR3 covers 15 residues. Per the germline V gene, CDR1 is SQVTM and CDR2 is ANQGSEA. CDR3 loop: CSVGLAGTGVNEQFF. As DNA, the CDR3 is TGCAGCGTTGGGCTAGCCGGGACAGGGGTGAATGAGCAGTTCTTC.

In this sample, this clonotype turned up a few times. This chain connects TRBV15 to TRBJ2-7; D ambiguous. V lost 0 bases and J lost 6, with 21 bases in between. Germline V lookup: CDR1 LNHNV, CDR2 YYDKDF (reference sequence). This CDR3 contains 17 residues. CDR3 residues: CATSRDPKTVGWIEQYF. The CDR3 nucleotides are TGTGCCACCAGCAGAGATCCAAAGACCGTGGGTTGGATCGAGCAGTACTTC.

The rearrangement joins TRBV24-1 to TRBJ2-1; 11 bases align to TRBD2. The V gene's germline CDR1 is KGHDR and CDR2 SFDVKD. This CDR3 is built from 16 residues. The V segment lost 3 bases and the J segment 8 bases; nucleotides outside the gene matches: 8. The CDR3, as DNA: TGTGCCACCAGTGATCCGACCGGGACTAGCGGCGATGAGCAGTTCTTC. Protein product: CATSDPTGTSGDEQFF.

This clonotype was seen repeatedly, ten times or more. This chain joins TRBV7-6 and TRBJ1-3; TRBD1 aligns across 10 bases. The germline V gene encodes CDR1 SGHVS and CDR2 FNYEAQ. The CDR3 totals 16 residues. V gave up 0 bases and J gave up 7 bases; unmatched junction bases: 6. CDR3 in amino acids: CASSLAPRQGANTIYF. Written as DNA, the CDR3 is TGTGCCAGCAGCTTAGCGCCCAGACAGGGGGCGAACACCATATATTTT.

In DNA form, the CDR3 reads TGTGCCAGCATGGGATGGGGACGACAGGGCTCTGGAAACACCATATATTTT. Translation: CASMGWGRQGSGNTIYF. The chain joins TRBV2 to TRBJ1-3; the match to TRBD1 covers 7 bases. The V segment lost 7 bases and the J segment 0 bases; nucleotides outside the gene matches: 12. Germline CDR1 and CDR2: SNHLY and FYNNEI. The length of the CDR3 is 17 residues. Supplemented by reference TRBV2 and TRBJ1-3, the full variable domain reads EPEVTQTPSHQVTQMGQEVILRCVPISNHLYFYWYRQILGQKVEFLVSFYNNEISEKSEIFDDQFSVERPDGSNFTLKIRSTKLEDSAMYFCASMGWGRQGSGNTIYFGEGSWLTVV.

The chain has TRBV6-6 and TRBJ2-5, with D possibly TRBD1 on 6 matching bases. V gave up 2 bases and J gave up 5 bases, with 9 bases separating them. CDR1 MNHNY and CDR2 SVGAGI come from the germline V gene (reference sequence). The CDR3 is 13 residues long. The CDR3 nucleotides read TGTGCCAGCAGTTACACAGGGACGGAGACCCAGTACTTC. Translation gives CASSYTGTETQYF.

The CDR3: CASSSQLSGRPYEQYF. CDR3 bases: TGTGCCAGCAGCTCCCAGCTTAGCGGGAGGCCATACGAGCAGTACTTC. V and J are TRBV13 and TRBJ2-7; 10 positions match TRBD2. The CDR3 loop spans 16 amino acids. V shed 4 bases, J shed 4 bases, and the junction held 10 bases outside the gene matches. Per the germline V gene, CDR1 is PRHDT and CDR2 is FYEKMQ (reference sequence).

This clonotype was seen only a few times. The gene calls are TRBV5-1 and TRBJ1-4, with a weak D call TRBD1 (5 bases). Between the trimmed V and J ends, which lost 4 bases and 0 bases, there was a span of 10 bases. Germline-derived CDR1 and CDR2 are SGHRS and YFSETQ. This CDR3 has 15 amino acids. The CDR3 region is CASSQPGSTNEKLFF. DNA of the CDR3: TGCGCCAGCAGCCAACCAGGGTCAACTAATGAAAAACTGTTTTTT.

As to this clonotype: At one boundary the junction diverges from the germline segment, which might be a read error. The chain links TRBV11-2 to TRBJ1-2; TRBD1 matches at 8 bases. Germline CDR1 and CDR2: SGHAT and FQNNGV. This CDR3 contains 15 residues. CDR3 bases: TGTGCCAGCAGCCTAGACCCAGGGGGCGACTATGGCTACACCTTC. Its translation is CASSLDPGGDYGYTF.